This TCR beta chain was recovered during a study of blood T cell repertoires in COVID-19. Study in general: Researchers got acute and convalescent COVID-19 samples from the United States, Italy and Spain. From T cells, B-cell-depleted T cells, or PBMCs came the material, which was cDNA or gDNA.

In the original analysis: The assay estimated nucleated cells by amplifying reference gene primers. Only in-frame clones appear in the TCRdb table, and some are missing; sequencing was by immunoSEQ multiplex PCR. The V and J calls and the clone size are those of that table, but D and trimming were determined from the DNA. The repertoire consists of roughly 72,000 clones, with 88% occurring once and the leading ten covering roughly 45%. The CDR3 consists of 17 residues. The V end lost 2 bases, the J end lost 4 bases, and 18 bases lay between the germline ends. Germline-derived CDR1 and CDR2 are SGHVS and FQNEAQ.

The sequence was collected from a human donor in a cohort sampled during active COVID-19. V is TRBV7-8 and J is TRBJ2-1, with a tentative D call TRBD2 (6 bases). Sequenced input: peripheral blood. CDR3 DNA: TGTGCCAGCAGCTTACGTCGGATTGGGGGGATATACAATGAGCAGTTCTTC. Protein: CASSLRRIGGIYNEQFF.